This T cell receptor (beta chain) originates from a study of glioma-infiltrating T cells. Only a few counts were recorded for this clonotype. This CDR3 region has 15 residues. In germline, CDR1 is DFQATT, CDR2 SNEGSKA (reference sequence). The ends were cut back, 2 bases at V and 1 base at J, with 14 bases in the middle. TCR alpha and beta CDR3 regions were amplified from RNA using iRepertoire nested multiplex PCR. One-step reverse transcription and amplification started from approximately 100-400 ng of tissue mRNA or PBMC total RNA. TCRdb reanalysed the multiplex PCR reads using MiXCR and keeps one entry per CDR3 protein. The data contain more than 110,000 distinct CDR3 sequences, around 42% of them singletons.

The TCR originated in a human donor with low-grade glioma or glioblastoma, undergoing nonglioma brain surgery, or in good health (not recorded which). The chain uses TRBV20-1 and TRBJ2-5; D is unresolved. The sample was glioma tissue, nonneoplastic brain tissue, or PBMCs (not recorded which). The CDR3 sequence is CSARSAGRSQETQYF. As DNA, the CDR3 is TGCAGTGCTAGATCCGCAGGTCGGTCCCAAGAGACCCAGTACTTC.